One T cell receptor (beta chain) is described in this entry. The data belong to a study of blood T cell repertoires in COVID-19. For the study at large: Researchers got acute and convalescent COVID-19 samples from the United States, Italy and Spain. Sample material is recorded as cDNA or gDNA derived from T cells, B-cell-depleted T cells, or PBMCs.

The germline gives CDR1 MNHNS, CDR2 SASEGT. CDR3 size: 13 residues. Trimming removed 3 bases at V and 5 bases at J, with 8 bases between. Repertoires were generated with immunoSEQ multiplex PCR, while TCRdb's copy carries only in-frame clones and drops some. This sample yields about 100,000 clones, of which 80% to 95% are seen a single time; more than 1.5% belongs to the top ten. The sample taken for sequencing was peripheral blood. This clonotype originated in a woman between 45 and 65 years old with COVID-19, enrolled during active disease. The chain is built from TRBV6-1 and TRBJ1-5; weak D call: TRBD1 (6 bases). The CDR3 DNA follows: TGTGCCAGCAGTGATACAGGGCATCAGCCCCAGCATTTT. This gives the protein CASSDTGHQPQHF.